The clone carrying this T cell receptor (beta chain) was seen repeatedly, ten times or more. This sample was taken from a study of early T cells in non-severe SARS-CoV-2 infection. Germline V gives CDR1 SGHVS, CDR2 FQNEAQ. The CDR3 length is 13 residues. V was shortened by 4 bases and J by 4 bases, with 11 bases between the two germline ends. The TCR library protocol attached unique molecular identifiers to the individual cDNA molecules. TCRdb reprocessed the 5' RACE reads via MiXCR and lists one record per CDR3 protein. The sample shows tens of thousands of distinct CDR3 sequences, around a tenth of them seen only once.

The sequenced sample was whole blood. V and J are TRBV7-8 and TRBJ2-7; D perhaps matches TRBD1 (6 bases). This clonotype was obtained from an adult who was a healthcare worker with PCR-confirmed SARS-CoV-2 infection or an uninfected control (not recorded which). The CDR3 is CASSYGQLYEQYF. The DNA for the CDR3 is TGTGCCAGCAGCTATGGACAGCTATACGAGCAGTACTTC.